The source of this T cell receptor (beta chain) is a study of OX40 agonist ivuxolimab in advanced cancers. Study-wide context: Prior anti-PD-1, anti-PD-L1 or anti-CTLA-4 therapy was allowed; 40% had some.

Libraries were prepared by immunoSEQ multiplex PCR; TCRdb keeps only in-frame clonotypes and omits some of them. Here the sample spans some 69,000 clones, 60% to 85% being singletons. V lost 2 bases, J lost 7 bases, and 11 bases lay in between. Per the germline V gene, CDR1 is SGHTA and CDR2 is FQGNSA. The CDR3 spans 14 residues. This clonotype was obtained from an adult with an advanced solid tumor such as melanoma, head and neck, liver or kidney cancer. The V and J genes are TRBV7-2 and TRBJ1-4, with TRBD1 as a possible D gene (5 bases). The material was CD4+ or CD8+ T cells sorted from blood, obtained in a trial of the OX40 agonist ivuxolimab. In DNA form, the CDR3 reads TGTGCCAGCAGCTTATGGGGGGTTGGTGAAAAACTGTTTTTT. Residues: CASSLWGVGEKLFF. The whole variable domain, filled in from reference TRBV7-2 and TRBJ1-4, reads GAGVSQSPSNKVTEKGKDVELRCDPISGHTALYWYRQSLGQGLEFLIYFQGNSAPDKSGLPSDRFSAERTGGSVSTLTIQRTQQEDSAVYLCASSLWGVGEKLFFGSGTQLSVL.